This entry features one T cell receptor (beta chain) sequence. Antigen: not known. TCRdb fed the RT-PCR reads into MiXCR, producing one record per CDR3 protein. This sample carries a few hundred thousand distinct CDR3 sequences, 14% of them seen once, and the ten largest clones take 11%. This entry belongs to a study of response to subunit inactivated influenza vaccine. Findings of the study overall: Each seasonal influenza vaccination, the authors suggested, recruits few new T cells.

Germline assignment: CDR1 SEHNR and CDR2 FQNEAQ (reference sequence). Trimming took 2 bases from V and 0 from J, leaving 12 bases between them. CDR3 size: 16 residues. The receptor was isolated from a man between 45 and 60 years old who received an inactivated influenza vaccine. This specimen was PBMCs from blood, taken roughly 12 days after vaccination. The chain recombines TRBV7-9 with TRBJ2-3; D unresolved. The CDR3 protein is CASSLISLKSTDTQYF. Here the CDR3 DNA reads TGTGCCAGCAGCTTAATTAGTCTCAAGAGCACAGATACGCAGTATTTT.